These 24 T cell receptor beta chains share one sample of origin, sequenced in a study of shared clonotypes between healthy human individuals. CD8 cells regarded as naive lacked CD45RO, were positively chosen for CCR7, and omitted terminally differentiated effector memory CD45RA+ cells. Generated by immunoSEQ multiplex PCR, the TCRdb table keeps only in-frame clones and is missing some. This table holds millions of clones, just under 95% found once. Sequenced: naive CD8+ T cells sorted from blood. The receptors were sampled from a man younger than 35 in good health.

This chain uses TRBV30 with TRBJ2-2; D unclear. Trimming removed 1 base from V and 0 bases from J, with 9 bases in between. This CDR3 spans 15 amino acids. Germline V gene data show CDR1 as GTSNPN and CDR2 as SVGIG (reference sequence). CDR3 nucleotides: TGTGCCTGGAGTGGACGGTGGGCGAACACCGGGGAGCTGTTTTTT. Translation gives CAWSGRWANTGELFF.

This sequence joins TRBV7-9 and TRBJ1-4; 8 bases agree with TRBD1. Trimming removed 4 bases from V and 8 bases from J; junction bases left unmatched: 12. CDR1 and CDR2 (germline): SEHNR, FQNEAQ (reference sequence). This CDR3 region has 16 residues. The CDR3 region has the DNA TGTGCCAGCAGCTCCCGGGTCGACAGGGGAGGAGAAAAACTGTTTTTT. Its translation: CASSSRVDRGGEKLFF. Filled out from reference TRBV7-9 and TRBJ1-4, the complete variable domain reads DTGVSQNPRHKITKRGQNVTFRCDPISEHNRLYWYRQTLGQGPEFLTYFQNEAQLEKSRLLSDRFSAERPKGSFSTLEIQRTEQGDSAMYLCASSSRVDRGGEKLFFGSGTQLSVL.

The V gene is TRBV7-9, the J gene TRBJ1-1, with 11 bases aligning to TRBD1. The CDR3 is 16 amino acids. Per germline, CDR1 SEHNR and CDR2 FQNEAQ (reference sequence). The V gene end was trimmed by 4 bases and the J gene end by 6 bases; junction bases not matched to a gene: 10. CDR3 bases: TGTGCCAGCAGCTCAACCCCGGGACAGGGGGTACCTGAAGCTTTCTTT. This gives the protein CASSSTPGQGVPEAFF.

The chain employs TRBV27 and TRBJ2-7, with D possibly matching TRBD2 (6 bases). Germline V gene lookup returns CDR1 MNHEY and CDR2 SMNVEV (reference sequence). The CDR3 consists of 13 residues. V lost 0 bases and J 7 bases, leaving 10 bases between the germline ends. CDR3 bases: TGTGCCAGCAGTTTATCGGCGGGGATAGAGCAGTACTTC. It translates to CASSLSAGIEQYF.

The V gene is TRBV4-1, the J gene TRBJ1-2, with TRBD1 identical over 11 bases. CDR3 length: 16 amino acids. The junction had 7 bases not matched to a gene; V was cut back by 2 bases and J by 5 bases. Germline V CDR1 and CDR2: MGHRA, YSYEKL. The CDR3 spells CASSQTGQGARYGYTF. Here the CDR3 DNA reads TGCGCCAGCAGCCAAACAGGACAGGGGGCGCGGTATGGCTACACCTTC.

CDR3 sequence: CASSLRSQDTEAFF. CDR3 sequence (DNA): TGCGCCAGCAGCCTAAGGTCTCAGGACACTGAAGCTTTCTTT. The V and J genes are TRBV5-1 and TRBJ1-1; D remains ambiguous. Germline CDR1 SGHRS, CDR2 YFSETQ. The CDR3 runs to 14 residues. V dropped 4 bases and J dropped 3 bases, with 13 bases sitting between them.

V is TRBV13 and J is TRBJ1-4; no clear D gene. The germline CDR1 and CDR2 sequences are PRHDT and FYEKMQ (reference sequence). CDR3 length: 15 residues. Trimming shortened V by 1 base and J by 3 bases, and 9 bases separated the two germline ends. The CDR3 protein is CASSLAGWSNEKLFF. The CDR3 DNA sequence: TGTGCCAGCAGCTTAGCCGGGTGGTCTAATGAAAAACTGTTTTTT. Filled out from reference TRBV13 and TRBJ1-4, the complete variable domain reads AAGVIQSPRHLIKEKRETATLKCYPIPRHDTVYWYQQGPGQDPQFLISFYEKMQSDKGSIPDRFSAQQFSDYHSELNMSSLELGDSALYFCASSLAGWSNEKLFFGSGTQLSVL.

The gene calls are TRBV27 and TRBJ2-6; tentatively, D is TRBD2 (5 bases). Germline values: CDR1 MNHEY, CDR2 SMNVEV (reference sequence). This CDR3 spans 16 amino acids. Trimming left V 4 bases short and J 2 bases short, with 12 bases between. The CDR3 region is CASSWESPTGANVLTF. The CDR3 DNA reads TGTGCCAGCAGTTGGGAGAGCCCAACTGGGGCCAACGTCCTGACTTTC.

The V call is TRBV30, the J call TRBJ2-7; 7 bases are a match to TRBD1. The V and J ends lost 4 bases and 2 bases, in that order; junction bases with no gene match: 5. The CDR3 covers 13 residues. Germline lookup yields CDR1 GTSNPN and CDR2 SVGIG (reference sequence). The CDR3 DNA follows: TGTGCCTGGACCCTAGACAGGGCCTACGAGCAGTACTTC. Translating it yields CAWTLDRAYEQYF.

The chain links TRBV6-1 to TRBJ2-1; D gene ambiguous. CDR1 and CDR2 from the germline V gene are MNHNS and SASEGT. Trimming pared 2 bases from V and 10 bases from J, leaving 18 bases between. The CDR3 spans 15 residues. The CDR3 reads CASSEWHSAQPEQFF. DNA for the CDR3: TGTGCCAGCAGTGAATGGCACTCCGCCCAACCAGAGCAGTTCTTC.

This clone appeared once. The chain has TRBV9 and TRBJ1-1; TRBD1 aligns across 7 bases. This CDR3 has 13 amino acids. Germline CDR1 reads SGDLS; CDR2 reads YYNGEE. V shed 3 bases, J shed 6 bases, and the junction held 5 bases outside the gene matches. DNA for the CDR3: TGTGCCAGCAGCGGAGAGACAGGGTCTGAAGCTTTCTTT. It yields the protein CASSGETGSEAFF.

The V and J genes are TRBV10-3 and TRBJ1-2; 7 nucleotides agree with TRBD1. This CDR3 has 14 residues. Per germline, CDR1 ENHRY and CDR2 SYGVKD. Germline trimming cut 2 bases from V and 7 bases from J; bases unmatched to any gene: 7. Written as DNA, the CDR3 is TGTGCCATCAGTGAGCCCCGGGACAGTGGTGGCTACACCTTC. Protein sequence: CAISEPRDSGGYTF.

Remarks on this clone: The sample contains more than one DNA sequence encoding this CDR3. The rearrangement joins TRBV30 to TRBJ2-7, with D unresolved. The CDR3 covers 12 residues. Germline CDR1 reads GTSNPN; CDR2 reads SVGIG (reference sequence). V was shortened by 0 bases and J by 2 bases, with 5 bases between the two germline ends. CDR3 amino acids: CAWSVGPYEQYF. For the CDR3, the DNA is TGTGCCTGGAGTGTCGGACCCTACGAGCAGTACTTC.

The rearrangement uses TRBV9 and TRBJ2-5; TRBD2 matches at 14 bases. The germline CDR1 and CDR2 sequences are SGDLS and YYNGEE. The trim removed 0 bases at V and 4 bases at J, leaving 8 bases unmatched. This CDR3 contains 18 residues. CDR3 nucleotide sequence: TGTGCCAGCAGCGTAGAGCCGCGACTAGCGGGGGGGGGAGAGACCCAGTACTTC. Its translation: CASSVEPRLAGGGETQYF.

Comments on this clone: This sample includes further DNA sequences coding for the same CDR3. This chain uses TRBV5-6 with TRBJ2-7; D gene unclear. CDR3 length: 12 residues. V lost 4 bases and J lost 0, with 5 bases in between. The germline V gene encodes CDR1 SGHDT and CDR2 YYEEEE. In DNA form, the CDR3 reads TGTGCCAGCAGCGGGGACTCCTACGAGCAGTACTTC. Its translation: CASSGDSYEQYF.

The chain is built from TRBV27 and TRBJ2-7; 9 nucleotides line up with TRBD1. With V trimmed by 5 bases and J by 0 bases, 5 bases remained unmatched. The length of the CDR3 is 15 residues. The V gene's germline CDR1 is MNHEY and CDR2 SMNVEV (reference sequence). The CDR3 loop reads CASSDRDRDSYEQYF. CDR3 sequence (DNA): TGTGCCAGCAGTGACCGGGACAGGGACTCCTACGAGCAGTACTTC.

This chain uses TRBV19 with TRBJ2-7, with a weak D call TRBD2 (6 bases). The V end was cut by 3 bases, the J end by 0 bases, with 12 bases between. The germline V gene has CDR1 LNHDA and CDR2 SQIVND (reference sequence). The CDR3 runs to 15 residues. The CDR3 bases are TGTGCCAGTAGTATCGGGAGCGAGACCTCCTACGAGCAGTACTTC. As protein: CASSIGSETSYEQYF.

The chain is built from TRBV5-6 and TRBJ1-5; a possible D gene is TRBD1 (6 bases). The length of the CDR3 is 15 residues. V was shortened by 1 base and J by 4 bases, with 12 bases between the two germline ends. Germline CDR1 and CDR2: SGHDT and YYEEEE. This CDR3 reads CASSLTGRLNQPQHF. The CDR3 DNA reads as TGTGCCAGCAGCTTGACAGGGAGGTTAAATCAGCCCCAGCATTTT.

Note on this clone: Other nucleotide sequences from this sample produce the same CDR3. V is TRBV27 and J is TRBJ2-1, with 8 bases matching TRBD2. The CDR3 extends over 14 amino acids. From germline, CDR1 is MNHEY and CDR2 SMNVEV (reference sequence). V dropped 3 bases and J dropped 3; count of bases not matched to a gene: 1. CDR3 sequence: CASSFRGGYNEQFF. The CDR3 bases are TGTGCCAGCAGTTTTCGGGGGGGCTACAATGAGCAGTTCTTC.

V gene TRBV21-1 combines with J gene TRBJ1-1; no check of the table's D call, TRBD1, against the DNA was made. TRBV21-1 corresponds to a pseudogene. The CDR3 is made up of 15 amino acids. The CDR3 reads CASGGQGPMNTEAFF. In nucleotides, the CDR3 is TGTGCCAGCGGGGGACAGGGGCCCATGAACACTGAAGCTTTCTTT.

The chain employs TRBV6-6 and TRBJ2-2; D is unclear. The CDR3 covers 14 residues. Germline V gene sequence: CDR1 MNHNY, CDR2 SVGAGI (reference sequence). Trimming left V 3 bases short and J 4 bases short, with 9 bases between. CDR3 sequence (DNA): TGTGCCAGCAGTTATAACCCTAGCACCGGGGAGCTGTTTTTT. This translates into CASSYNPSTGELFF.

This clone showed up many times. The DNA is omitted, as the CDR3 cannot be located on it reliably, and the CDR3 follows TCRdb's listing. J is TRBJ1-2 and V is TRBV11-2. Germline values: CDR1 SGHAT, CDR2 FQNNGV. The CDR3 is made up of 15 amino acids, end residues included. CDR3 amino acids: CASSLTWGGFGAGTF.

The V and J genes are TRBV19 and TRBJ2-3, with 8 bases lining up with TRBD2. From germline, CDR1 is LNHDA and CDR2 SQIVND (reference sequence). This CDR3 spans 14 amino acids. J was trimmed by 2 bases and V by 6 bases; bases with no gene match: 4. CDR3 in amino acids: CASRTLADTDTQYF. DNA of the CDR3: TGTGCCAGTAGGACACTAGCGGACACAGATACGCAGTATTTT.

The rearrangement joins TRBV5-1 to TRBJ2-7, with 11 positions matching TRBD1. The length of the CDR3 is 14 residues. CDR1 is SGHRS and CDR2 is YFSETQ in the germline V gene. V shed 4 bases and J 6 bases; nucleotides not matched to a gene: 6. In nucleotides, the CDR3 is TGCGCCAGCAGCCCAGGACAGGGGGCGCGCGAGCAGTACTTC. The encoded protein is CASSPGQGAREQYF.